This note documents a single TCR beta chain sequence. This sample is part of a study of cytotoxic CD8 clonotypes in ibrutinib-treated CLL. Overall study: The patients, over ten relapsed/refractory and around 15 treatment-naive, included approximately 17 who were IGHV unmutated.

Trimming removed 0 bases from V and 4 bases from J, with 3 bases in between. The CDR3 spans 12 residues. The V gene's germline CDR1 is KGHSH and CDR2 LQKENI. Generated by immunoSEQ multiplex PCR, the TCRdb table keeps only in-frame clones and is missing some. This sample has 250,000 to 350,000 clones, with roughly 76% found just once. The sample was PBMCs, taken at disease progression, from a patient treated with ibrutinib. The receptor comes from a human donor with chronic lymphocytic leukemia. The chain has TRBV18 and TRBJ1-1; D not certain. Written as DNA, the CDR3 is TGTGCCAGCTCACCACCACGCACTGAAGCTTTCTTT. Amino acids: CASSPPRTEAFF.